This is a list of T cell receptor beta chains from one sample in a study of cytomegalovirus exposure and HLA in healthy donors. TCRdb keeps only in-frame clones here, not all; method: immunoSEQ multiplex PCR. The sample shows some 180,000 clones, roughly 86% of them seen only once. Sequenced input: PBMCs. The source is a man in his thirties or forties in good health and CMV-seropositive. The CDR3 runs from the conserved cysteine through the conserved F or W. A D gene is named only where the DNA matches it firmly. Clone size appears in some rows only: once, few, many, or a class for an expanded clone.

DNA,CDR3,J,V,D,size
TGTGCCAGCAGTCCGTACTGGGGGGGGACCGATGAGCAGTTCTTC,CASSPYWGGTDEQFF,TRBJ2-1,TRBV5-4,TRBD2,.
TGTGCCAGCAGCTACCCCGATACGCAGTATTTT,CASSYPDTQYF,TRBJ2-3,TRBV11-2,.,.
TGTGCCAGCAGCGTGGGGACAGAAGCCGAGCAGTACTTC,CASSVGTEAEQYF,TRBJ2-7,TRBV9,TRBD1,.
TGTGCCAGCAGTTCTTCCTCCTACGAGCAGTACTTC,CASSSSSYEQYF,TRBJ2-7,TRBV11-2,.,.
TGTGCCACCACCGGGACAGGGAACTCACCCCTCCACTTT,CATTGTGNSPLHF,TRBJ1-6,TRBV7-9,TRBD1,.
TGTGCCAGCAGACATGCACAGGGGGGCTCCTACGAGCAGTACTTC,CASRHAQGGSYEQYF,TRBJ2-7,TRBV27,TRBD1,.
TGCGCCAGCAGCCCGAATGGGCGCAATCAGCCCCAGCATTTT,CASSPNGRNQPQHF,TRBJ1-5,TRBV5-1,.,few
TGTGCCAGCAGTAGGGGAGAGGGAAACACCATATATTTT,CASSRGEGNTIYF,TRBJ1-3,TRBV6-1,.,.
TGTGCCAGCATCGAGGGACTACCCAATGTCTACAATGAGCAGTTCTTC,CASIEGLPNVYNEQFF,TRBJ2-1,TRBV2,TRBD2,.
TGCAGTGGGGGGGGAGAAAACATTCAGTACTTC,CSGGGENIQYF,TRBJ2-4,TRBV20-1,TRBD2,.
TGTGCCAGCAGCTTAGACAGCAGGGTCTATGGCTACACCTTC,CASSLDSRVYGYTF,TRBJ1-2,TRBV7-9,.,.
TGTGCCAGCAGCCCCTGGCGCCCGGGACAGGGTACCGGGGAGCTGTTTTTT,CASSPWRPGQGTGELFF,TRBJ2-2,TRBV5-5,TRBD1,.
TGTGCCAGCACTGCCCCTAGCGGTTTGAACGAGCAGTACTTC,CASTAPSGLNEQYF,TRBJ2-7,TRBV28,TRBD2,.
TGTGCCAGCAGCTTAGAGGCCTCTTCTGCGGCGGATACGCAGTATTTT,CASSLEASSAADTQYF,TRBJ2-3,TRBV7-6,.,.
TGTGCCAGCAGCTTAAGGGGCTCAGGGGACACCCTCTCCACAGATACGCAGTATTTT,CASSLRGSGDTLSTDTQYF,TRBJ2-3,TRBV7-3,.,once
TGCGCCAGCAGCTCAGGGTCCTACGAGCAGTACTTC,CASSSGSYEQYF,TRBJ2-7,TRBV5-1,.,.
TGCGCCAGCAGCTCTGATGTCTACAATGAGCAGTTCTTC,CASSSDVYNEQFF,TRBJ2-1,TRBV5-1,.,.
TGTGCCAGCAGTGCAGACAGGGAACAGACCCAGTACTTC,CASSADREQTQYF,TRBJ2-5,TRBV6-4,TRBD1,few
TGTGCCAGCAGCCAAGAACTTGCCGTAGATACGCAGTATTTT,CASSQELAVDTQYF,TRBJ2-3,TRBV14,.,.
TGTGCCAGCAGCCGGGGACAGGACACTGGCTACACCTTC,CASSRGQDTGYTF,TRBJ1-2,TRBV6-5,TRBD1,.
TGTGCCAGCAGTTTAGCAGGGTACGAGCAGTACTTC,CASSLAGYEQYF,TRBJ2-7,TRBV28,.,.
TGCGCCAGCAGCCAAGGGACGGATAAAGAGACCCAGTACTTC,CASSQGTDKETQYF,TRBJ2-5,TRBV4-3,.,once
TGTGCCAGCAGTTACTCGAATTCCCCTTTCGGGGGCTACACCTTC,CASSYSNSPFGGYTF,TRBJ1-2,TRBV6-5,.,.
TGCGCCAGCAGCTTGGGAAAGACAGGGGAAAGGGAAGAGACCCAGTACTTC,CASSLGKTGEREETQYF,TRBJ2-5,TRBV5-1,TRBD1,.
TGTGCCAGCAGGGGGACTAGCAATTCCCTCGAGCAGTACTTC,CASRGTSNSLEQYF,TRBJ2-7,TRBV6-6,TRBD2,.
TGTGCCAGCAGCGTATCGGCTCTAGCGGGTGGACAAGAGACCCAGTACTTC,CASSVSALAGGQETQYF,TRBJ2-5,TRBV9,TRBD2,.
TGTGCCAGCAGTTTAACCGCAGGGGGCGCGAATGAAGCTTTCTTT,CASSLTAGGANEAFF,TRBJ1-1,TRBV6-6,TRBD1,.
TGCGCCAGCAGCCTCCGGGGACAGGGGGAGTCTTTATATGGCTACACCTTC,CASSLRGQGESLYGYTF,TRBJ1-2,TRBV4-1,TRBD1,.
TGCAGCCCCCTTGCAGGGGGTAAGCAGTTCTTC,CSPLAGGKQFF,TRBJ2-1,TRBV29-1,TRBD1,.
TGTGCCAGCAGTAAAGAGGGCGGGGGTCGTCCAGATACGCAGTATTTT,CASSKEGGGRPDTQYF,TRBJ2-3,TRBV9,TRBD2,.